This T cell receptor (beta chain) was captured in a study of T cells in Graves' hyperthyroidism and ophthalmopathy. The sample holds one count of this clonotype. Its antigen remains unknown. This could be a read error, since a much larger clone is one nucleotide away. What was amplified from RNA transcripts were TCR beta CDR3 regions. First-round RT-PCR with HTBI primers amplified the TCR CDR3 region. TCRdb re-analysed the multiplex PCR reads in MiXCR, keeping a single row per CDR3 protein. The sample contains a few hundred thousand distinct CDR3 sequences, approximately 15% of which appear only once. A NOSPECS grade of at least 4, a Clinical Activity Score of at least 3 and duration under 3 months were recorded in ophthalmopathy patients. Study-wide results and limits: Separating ophthalmopathy from stable hyperthyroidism was achieved by a 13 V-J model. It was a median around 6 months before onset that the model predicted ophthalmopathy.

The source material was blood. This clonotype originated in a woman aged 60-70 years with Graves' ophthalmopathy.

CDR3 in DNA: TGTGCCAGCAGTTTATCCCCCCTCGAGACCTATGGCTACACCTTC. Translation: CASSLSPLETYGYTF. This sequence joins TRBV27 and TRBJ1-2; D is unresolved. V was trimmed by 0 bases and J by 4 bases, leaving 12 bases between them. The CDR3 has 15 residues. Germline lookup yields CDR1 MNHEY and CDR2 SMNVEV (reference sequence).